This TCR beta chain was sequenced during a study of neoadjuvant nivolumab and ipilimumab in lung cancer. Study-wide results and caveats: Compared with tumor-adjacent uninvolved lung, resected tumors showed greater richness and clonality. From pretherapy to surgery, tumor richness and clonality rose with dual therapy. Pathologic regression was not significantly tied to TCR clonality.

Only in-frame clones appear in the TCRdb table, and some are missing; sequencing was by immunoSEQ multiplex PCR. The repertoire holds approximately 7,200 clones, with 85% as singletons. Note on this clone: Antigen specificity is unknown.

The CDR3 runs 15 residues. Germline lookup yields CDR1 SGHTA and CDR2 FQGNSA. V was cut by 2 bases and J by 6 bases, with 14 bases left in between. The chain is built from TRBV7-2 and TRBJ1-5; weak D call: TRBD1 (5 bases). Here the sequenced sample was tumor tissue, taken after neoadjuvant nivolumab, alone or with ipilimumab, at or shortly before surgery. The receptor comes from an adult with non-small cell lung cancer. CDR3 region: CASSLLEVGGQPQHF. In DNA, the CDR3 is TGTGCCAGCAGCTTACTTGAGGTCGGGGGTCAGCCCCAGCATTTT.